The rows below give T cell receptor beta chains drawn from one sample of a study of early T cells in non-severe SARS-CoV-2 infection. From the 5' RACE reads, TCRdb called clonotypes with MiXCR, one entry per CDR3 protein. This table has around 88,000 distinct CDR3 sequences, around 14% appearing once. Sample: whole blood. The receptors here all came from an adult who was a healthcare worker with PCR-confirmed SARS-CoV-2 infection or an uninfected control (not recorded which). Both conserved end residues are trimmed from each CDR3.

v_gene | CDR3aa
TRBV2 | ATRTRVDEQY
TRBV7-3 | ASSLRGLAGGDEQF
TRBV13 | ASSLEEDEQY
TRBV6-5 | ASSYSGAGGRNNEQF
TRBV2 | ASSLHGSGRANEQF
TRBV7-6 | ASSLAGGEADTQY
TRBV27 | ATLPSGGYEQY
TRBV7-9 | ASSLAGGRGNDEQY
TRBV10-1 | ASSLVTSGSAYEQY
TRBV6-6 | ASRPDRNEQF
TRBV7-9 | ASSLAPAGIRVNEQF
TRBV5-1 | ASTRPFNNEQF
TRBV18 | ASSPGTVGSGTEAF
TRBV6-5 | ASSYTLTSHGVYNEQF
TRBV5-1 | ASSFTPGSNQPQH
TRBV12-5 | ASGLQYNEQF
TRBV3-1 | ASSLNPDTEAF
TRBV7-9 | ASSFSRVPGELF
TRBV9 | ASSARTGGWEETQY
TRBV20-1 | SAQTLASPDYEQY
TRBV11-3 | ASSKDRDTEAF
TRBV2 | ASSEEVRTTNEKLF
TRBV14 | ASSQARADTQY
TRBV19 | ASTPTRYNEQF